The entry below describes one T cell receptor beta chain. The CDR3 consists of 19 residues. The trim removed 0 bases at V and 2 bases at J, leaving 11 bases unmatched. The germline V gene encodes CDR1 DFQATT and CDR2 SNEGSKA (reference sequence). This entry comes from a study of metastatic and nonmetastatic thyroid tumors. Study-level background: Repertoires were compared across blood and tumor or nodule tissue from malignant and benign thyroid patients.

Each patient came to thyroid surgery without any prior treatment (of any kind). TCRdb redid the clone calls on the PCR reads using MiXCR. Found here are around 27,000 clones, more than 12% of them singletons; the top ten hold 2.5% to 4%. The sequencing sample was made of blood. The origin of this receptor is a female donor with papillary thyroid cancer or a benign thyroid nodule (not recorded which). Some clones in this sample may be carry-over from other donors' samples. This rearrangement joins TRBV20-1 to TRBJ2-7, with 15 nucleotides matching TRBD2. The CDR3 here is CSARERTSGRALFPYEQYF. DNA for the CDR3: TGCAGTGCTAGAGAAAGGACTAGCGGGAGGGCCTTATTCCCCTACGAGCAGTACTTC.